This TCR beta chain is from a study of identical twins. General study findings and limits: Instead of following the same donors, the conclusions were based on cross-sectional statistical analysis. The more abundant beta clonotypes in cord blood had fewer insertions, and memory repertoires did not show this.

Turning to this clonotype: The antigen remains unidentified.

Template switching, a step in the protocol, added a universal primer site, and cDNA carried unique molecular identifiers. TCRdb redid the calling of the 5' RACE reads with MiXCR, one entry per CDR3 protein. The repertoire includes 1.5 million to 2 million distinct CDR3 sequences, less than 35% of them detected once, and 0.27% sits in the top ten. This TCR was sampled from a newborn girl in good health. Sequencing was performed on cord blood.

The CDR3, as DNA: TGTGCCAGCAGTCTCTTGGGGGGCCCCGAGATGGGGACCCAGTACTTC. Its translation is CASSLLGGPEMGTQYF. This chain joins TRBV27 and TRBJ2-5, with D perhaps matching TRBD1 or TRBD2 (6 bases each). Trimming removed 5 bases from V and 7 bases from J, with 23 bases in between. Germline values: CDR1 MNHEY, CDR2 SMNVEV (reference sequence). The CDR3 is 16 amino acids.